Here is one T cell receptor beta chain with its context. Trimming removed 3 bases from V and 3 bases from J, with 14 bases in between. Germline-derived CDR1 and CDR2 are KGHSH and LQKENI. This CDR3 has 15 amino acids. Authors' data handling: Amplifying reference gene primers gave estimates of nucleated cell counts. Produced via immunoSEQ multiplex PCR; TCRdb's table is partial and in-frame only. V and J calls and clone size are given by that table; D and trimming were obtained from the DNA. Of about 130,000 clones in the sample, roughly 80% were seen once. The sample originates from a study of blood T cell repertoires in COVID-19. Overall study context: Whether acute or convalescent, the COVID-19 samples came from the United States, Italy and Spain. T cells, B-cell-depleted T cells, or PBMCs supplied cDNA or gDNA.

V gene TRBV18 combines with J gene TRBJ1-1; possibly TRBD1 for D (6 bases). This receptor was obtained from a woman aged 60 to 75 with acute or convalescent COVID-19. Sequenced sample: peripheral blood. The CDR3 spells CASSPKLGADTEAFF. For the CDR3, the DNA is TGTGCCAGCTCACCGAAGTTGGGGGCTGACACTGAAGCTTTCTTT. Complete variable domain (other parts from reference TRBV18 and TRBJ1-1): NAGVMQNPRHLVRRRGQEARLRCSPMKGHSHVYWYRQLPEEGLKFMVYLQKENIIDESGMPKERFSAEFPKEGPSILRIQQVVRGDSAAYFCASSPKLGADTEAFFGQGTRLTVV.